A selection of T cell receptor beta chains follows, all from one sample in a study of OX40 agonist ivuxolimab in advanced cancers. Profiling relied on immunoSEQ multiplex PCR, and the TCRdb table lists in-frame clones only, not all of them. The data show 70,000 to 95,000 clones, almost 90% seen once. The sample consisted of CD4+ or CD8+ T cells sorted from blood, taken in a trial of the OX40 agonist ivuxolimab. Source of these receptors: an adult with an advanced solid tumor such as melanoma, head and neck, liver or kidney cancer. CDR3s include the opening cysteine and the closing phenylalanine or tryptophan. D genes are given only for firm matches. Not every row has a clone size; where given, it reads once, few, many or a size class.

NA,TRBJ2-3,NA,TRBV7-3,TGTGCCAGCCCCTCCCGGGCTCTTACCAACACAGATACGCAGTATTTT,CASPSRALTNTDTQYF
NA,TRBJ2-7,NA,TRBV5-1,TGCGCCAGCAGCTCTTCGGCCGGTCAAAACGAGCAGTACTTC,CASSSSAGQNEQYF
NA,TRBJ1-3,NA,TRBV6-6,TGTGCCAGCAGCACCTCGCCGGACTCTGGAAACACCATATATTTT,CASSTSPDSGNTIYF
TRBD2,TRBJ2-2,NA,TRBV28,TGTGCCAGCAGTTCTGCCAGTGGCGGGGGGAACACCGGGGAGCTGTTTTTT,CASSSASGGGNTGELFF
TRBD2,TRBJ2-1,NA,TRBV6-1,TGTGCCAGCAGTGAAGGGGGAGCGGGAGTGAGAAATGAGCAGTTCTTC,CASSEGGAGVRNEQFF
NA,TRBJ2-2,NA,TRBV7-2,TGTGCCAGCAGCCTGTTGAGTGCCGGGGAGCTGTTTTTT,CASSLLSAGELFF
NA,TRBJ1-1,NA,TRBV6-5,TGTGCCAGCAGTTACTCGATAACAGTTGGCACTGAAGCTTTCTTT,CASSYSITVGTEAFF
TRBD2,TRBJ2-3,NA,TRBV2,TGTGCCAGCAGGAGGACTAGCGGGGGGGGAAATACGCAGTATTTT,CASRRTSGGGNTQYF
NA,TRBJ2-2,NA,TRBV9,TGTGCCAGCAGCGTAGTAGGGTCCACCGGGGAGCTGTTTTTT,CASSVVGSTGELFF
TRBD2,TRBJ2-1,NA,TRBV7-2,TGTGCCAGCAGCTTAGTAGGGACTAGCGGGAGCGGAATATACAATGAGCAGTTCTTC,CASSLVGTSGSGIYNEQFF
TRBD1,TRBJ2-7,NA,TRBV5-6,TGTGCCAGCAGCTTCGTTTCCCGAGGGGGCGCTGGATTCCAGTTC,CASSFVSRGGAGFQF
NA,TRBJ2-6,NA,TRBV9,TGTGCCAGCAGCGGACGACACTCTGGGGCCAACGTCCTGACTTTC,CASSGRHSGANVLTF
NA,TRBJ2-3,NA,TRBV5-5,TGTGCCAGCAGCTTCGATATGCCGCAGTATTTT,CASSFDMPQYF
NA,TRBJ1-5,NA,TRBV9,TGTGCCAGCAGGCACAACAGGGGCAATCAGCCCCAGCATTTT,CASRHNRGNQPQHF
NA,TRBJ1-3,few,TRBV4-1,TGCGCCAGCAGCCAACCCGACTACTCTGGAAACACCATATATTTT,CASSQPDYSGNTIYF
TRBD2,TRBJ2-7,NA,TRBV18,TGTGCCAGCTCACCGGGAGGGAACTACGAGCAGTACTTC,CASSPGGNYEQYF